A single sample gave rise to the 20 T cell receptor beta chains below, sequenced in a study of cytomegalovirus exposure and HLA in healthy donors. Measured with immunoSEQ multiplex PCR; TCRdb has only the in-frame clones, and not every one. The sample records approximately 97,000 clones, about 95% being singletons. The sample taken for sequencing was PBMCs. The receptors derive from a woman aged 18-30 years in good health and CMV-seronegative.

Here the CDR3 DNA reads TGTGCCAGCAGCTTAGTGCAGGGCCGGGGGTACGAGCAGTACTTC. It is translated as CASSLVQGRGYEQYF. This chain uses TRBV7-9 with TRBJ2-7, with D tentatively TRBD2 (6 bases). Trimming pared 1 base from V and 4 bases from J, leaving 14 bases between. Looked up from germline, CDR1 is SEHNR and CDR2 is FQNEAQ (reference sequence). The CDR3 runs 15 residues.

The CDR3 region is CASSIGLAQNNEQFF. DNA of the CDR3: TGTGCCAGCAGCATAGGACTAGCGCAAAACAATGAGCAGTTCTTC. The V gene is TRBV7-8, the J gene TRBJ2-1; 9 nucleotides agree with TRBD2. Germline CDR1 and CDR2: SGHVS and FQNEAQ. This CDR3 is built from 15 residues. J gave up 5 bases and V 5 bases, and 7 bases lay outside the gene matches. The entire variable domain, with the rest obtained from reference TRBV7-8 and TRBJ2-1, is as follows: GAGVSQSPRYKVAKRGQDVALRCDPISGHVSLFWYQQALGQGPEFLTYFQNEAQLDKSGLPSDRFFAERPEGSVSTLKIQRTQQEDSAVYLCASSIGLAQNNEQFFGPGTRLTVL.

The chain is built from TRBV6-5 and TRBJ1-1; D unresolved. The CDR3 runs 13 residues. Germline V CDR1 and CDR2: MNHEY, SVGAGI. V was trimmed by 3 bases and J by 5 bases, leaving 10 bases between them. The CDR3 region is CASSYHGRTEAFF. CDR3 DNA sequence: TGTGCCAGCAGTTATCACGGGAGGACTGAAGCTTTCTTT.

The chain has TRBV21-1 and TRBJ2-3; TRBD2 is taken as the D call from the table, unchecked against the DNA. TRBV21-1 counts as a pseudogene. This CDR3 contains 14 residues. The CDR3 sequence is CASTGLAGGDTQYF. In nucleotides, the CDR3 is TGTGCCAGCACCGGACTAGCGGGAGGAGATACGCAGTATTTT.

This sequence joins TRBV9 and TRBJ2-7; 7 nucleotides align to TRBD1. Germline-derived CDR1 and CDR2 are SGDLS and YYNGEE. The CDR3 contains 14 residues. V was pared by 3 bases and J by 2 bases, with 5 bases of the junction left unmatched. CDR3 residues: CASSGGGQTYEQYF. The CDR3 nucleotides are TGTGCCAGCAGCGGAGGGGGACAGACCTACGAGCAGTACTTC. The full variable domain, its missing parts supplied by reference TRBV9 and TRBJ2-7, is DSGVTQTPKHLITATGQRVTLRCSPRSGDLSVYWYQQSLDQGLQFLIQYYNGEERAKGNILERFSAQQFPDLHSELNLSSLELGDSALYFCASSGGGQTYEQYFGPGTRLTVT.

The V gene is TRBV7-6, the J gene TRBJ2-3; a possible D gene is TRBD2 (8 bases). V lost 5 bases, J lost 4 bases, and 16 bases lay in between. This CDR3 region has 15 residues. Per the germline V gene, CDR1 is SGHVS and CDR2 is FNYEAQ. DNA of the CDR3: TGTGCCAGCAGCCGAACGGGGGGGACAGCAGATACGCAGTATTTT. This codes for CASSRTGGTADTQYF.

This clone was picked up a small number of times. V gene TRBV5-4 combines with J gene TRBJ2-2; TRBD2 is a possible D gene (5 bases). The CDR3 totals 14 residues. Deletions cut 0 bases from V and 5 bases from J, with 8 bases between. Germline lookup yields CDR1 SGHNT and CDR2 YYREEE (reference sequence). The DNA for the CDR3 is TGTGCCAGCAGCTTGGGACTACAAACCGGGGAGCTGTTTTTT. Translation gives CASSLGLQTGELFF.

The chain uses TRBV6-6 and TRBJ1-1; a possible D gene is TRBD1 (5 bases). Germline CDR1 reads MNHNY; CDR2 reads SVGAGI (reference sequence). Trimming left V 3 bases short and J 0 bases short, with 8 bases between. There are 14 residues in the CDR3. CDR3 coding DNA: TGTGCCAGCAGTTATGGGGCCATGAACACTGAAGCTTTCTTT. It specifies CASSYGAMNTEAFF.

This clone appeared once. The rearrangement links TRBV5-1 to TRBJ2-1, with 11 bases fitting TRBD2. The trim removed 4 bases at V and 10 bases at J, leaving 13 bases unmatched. The V gene's germline CDR1 is SGHRS and CDR2 YFSETQ. CDR3 length equals 16 residues. CDR3 DNA sequence: TGCGCCAGCAGCCCGCCACTAGCGGGAGCATCTGGGGAGCAGTTCTTC. This encodes CASSPPLAGASGEQFF.

This chain joins TRBV6-5 and TRBJ2-3; a possible D gene is TRBD2 (7 bases). The germline CDR1 and CDR2 sequences are MNHEY and SVGAGI. V gave up 5 bases and J gave up 5 bases, with 8 bases separating them. The CDR3 length is 12 residues. CDR3 sequence reads: CASSRGGDTQYF. CDR3 nucleotide sequence: TGTGCCAGCAGTAGGGGGGGAGATACGCAGTATTTT.

The chain recombines TRBV18 with TRBJ1-1; D not certain. Germline V gene lookup returns CDR1 KGHSH and CDR2 LQKENI. The length of the CDR3 is 13 residues. V was pared by 2 bases and J by 1 base, with 5 bases between. The CDR3 sequence is CASSPDTNTEAFF. The CDR3 DNA follows: TGTGCCAGCTCACCAGACACGAACACTGAAGCTTTCTTT.

This sequence joins TRBV5-4 and TRBJ2-5, with TRBD2 matching over 14 bases. Trimming cost V 4 bases and J 5 bases; bases outside gene matches: 4. Germline assignment: CDR1 SGHNT and CDR2 YYREEE (reference sequence). CDR3 length equals 15 residues. The chain's CDR3 is CASSPRTSGGETQYF. Here the CDR3 DNA reads TGTGCCAGCAGCCCCCGGACTAGCGGGGGGGAGACCCAGTACTTC.

This chain connects TRBV5-1 to TRBJ1-4; TRBD1 agrees at 9 bases. CDR1 and CDR2 from the germline V gene are SGHRS and YFSETQ. The CDR3 is made up of 18 amino acids. The V segment lost 0 bases and the J segment 5 bases; nucleotides outside the gene matches: 11. This CDR3 reads CASSLARTGARRNEKLFF. The DNA of the CDR3 is TGCGCCAGCAGCTTGGCCAGGACAGGGGCCCGTCGCAATGAAAAACTGTTTTTT.

This chain links TRBV5-1 with TRBJ2-7; D is perhaps TRBD1 (8 bases). This CDR3 spans 18 amino acids. Germline CDR1 SGHRS, CDR2 YFSETQ. DNA of the CDR3: TGCGCCAGCAGCTTCGGGGGGACAGGTTGTCTGGCGCCCCCCTCAGAGCCGGTC. As protein: CASSFGGTGCLAPPSEPV.

The chain combines TRBV7-8 with TRBJ2-1; 14 nucleotides agree with TRBD2. The CDR3 runs to 18 residues. Germline V gives CDR1 SGHVS, CDR2 FQNEAQ. Germline trimming cut 1 base from V and 6 bases from J; bases unmatched to any gene: 8. The CDR3: CASSLGGLAGVPPNEQFF. The CDR3 region has the DNA TGTGCCAGCAGCTTAGGGGGACTAGCGGGGGTCCCCCCCAATGAGCAGTTCTTC.

This clone was recorded only once. The chain has TRBV19 and TRBJ1-2; D not resolved. Germline V CDR1 and CDR2: LNHDA, SQIVND (reference sequence). V shed 3 bases and J shed 9 bases, with 14 bases lying between them. This CDR3 is built from 13 residues. The chain's CDR3 is CASSIPQEGSYTF. CDR3 coding DNA: TGTGCCAGTAGTATCCCCCAGGAGGGAAGCTACACCTTC.

This sequence joins TRBV21-1 and TRBJ1-2; TRBD1 is taken as the D call from the table, unchecked against the DNA. TRBV21-1 is termed a pseudogene. The CDR3 runs to 14 residues. The CDR3 is CASSSPQEIYGYTF. CDR3 coding DNA: TGTGCCAGCAGCAGCCCACAGGAAATCTATGGCTACACCTTC.

CDR3 bases: TGTGCCTGGAGTGAAAACAGCCCCTACGAGCAGTACTTC. Its protein is CAWSENSPYEQYF. V and J are TRBV30 and TRBJ2-7, with D hard to call. The CDR3 loop spans 13 amino acids. V was clipped by 1 base and J by 2 bases, with 9 bases between them. Looked up from germline, CDR1 is GTSNPN and CDR2 is SVGIG (reference sequence). Complete variable domain (other parts from reference TRBV30 and TRBJ2-7): SQTIHQWPATLVQPVGSPLSLECTVEGTSNPNLYWYRQAAGRGLQLLFYSVGIGQISSEVPQNLSASRPQDRQFILSSKKLLLSDSGFYLCAWSENSPYEQYFGPGTRLTVT.

V gene TRBV11-3 combines with J gene TRBJ2-7; D might be TRBD2 (6 bases). Germline V CDR1 and CDR2: SGHNT, YENEEA. The CDR3 has 16 residues. Between the trimmed V and J ends, which lost 1 base and 0 bases, there was a span of 13 bases. As DNA, the CDR3 is TGTGCCAGCAGCTTAGGGGGAGGCGGGCCCTCCTACGAGCAGTACTTC. This encodes CASSLGGGGPSYEQYF.

The V gene is TRBV5-4, the J gene TRBJ2-1; 9 bases are shared with TRBD1. V trimming: 3 bases; J trimming: 9 bases; junction bases outside the gene matches: 7. The CDR3 sequence is 14 residues long. CDR1 and CDR2 from the germline V gene are SGHNT and YYREEE (reference sequence). CDR3 protein: CASSSRDRATEQFF. In nucleotides, the CDR3 is TGTGCCAGCAGCTCCAGGGACAGGGCGACTGAGCAGTTCTTC.